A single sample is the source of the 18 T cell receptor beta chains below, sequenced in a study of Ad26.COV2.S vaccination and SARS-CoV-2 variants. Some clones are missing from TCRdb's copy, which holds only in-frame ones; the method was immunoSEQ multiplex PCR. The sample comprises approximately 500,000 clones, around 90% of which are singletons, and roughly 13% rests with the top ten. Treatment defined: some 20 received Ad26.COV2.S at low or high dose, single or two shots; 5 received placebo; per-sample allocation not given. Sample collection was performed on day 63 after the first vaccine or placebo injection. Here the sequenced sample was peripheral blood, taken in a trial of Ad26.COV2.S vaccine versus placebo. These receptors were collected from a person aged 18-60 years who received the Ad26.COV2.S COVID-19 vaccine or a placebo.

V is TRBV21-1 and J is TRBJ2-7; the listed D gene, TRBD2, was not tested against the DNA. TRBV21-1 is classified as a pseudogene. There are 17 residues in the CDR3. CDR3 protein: CASSRYELGTRLYEQYF. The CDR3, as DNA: TGTGCCAGCAGCCGATACGAACTCGGGACTAGACTATACGAGCAGTACTTC.

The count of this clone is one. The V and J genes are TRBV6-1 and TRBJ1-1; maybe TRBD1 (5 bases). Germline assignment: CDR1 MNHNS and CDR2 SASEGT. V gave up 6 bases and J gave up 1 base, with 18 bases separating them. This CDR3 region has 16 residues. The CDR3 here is CASRESRQGGNTEAFF. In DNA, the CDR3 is TGTGCCAGCAGAGAATCACGGCAGGGAGGGAACACTGAAGCTTTCTTT.

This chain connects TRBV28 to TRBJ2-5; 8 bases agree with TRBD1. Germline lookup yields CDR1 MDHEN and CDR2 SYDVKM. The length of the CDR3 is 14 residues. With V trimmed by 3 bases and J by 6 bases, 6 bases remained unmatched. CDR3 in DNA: TGTGCCAGCAGTTTCCGGACAGGGCCGCAGACCCAGTACTTC. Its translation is CASSFRTGPQTQYF.

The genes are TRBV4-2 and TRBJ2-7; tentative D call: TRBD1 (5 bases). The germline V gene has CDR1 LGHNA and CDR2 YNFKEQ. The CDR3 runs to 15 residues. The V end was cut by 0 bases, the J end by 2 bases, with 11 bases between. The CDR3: CASSQEDLGPYEQYF. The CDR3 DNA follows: TGTGCCAGCAGCCAAGAGGATCTGGGGCCCTACGAGCAGTACTTC.

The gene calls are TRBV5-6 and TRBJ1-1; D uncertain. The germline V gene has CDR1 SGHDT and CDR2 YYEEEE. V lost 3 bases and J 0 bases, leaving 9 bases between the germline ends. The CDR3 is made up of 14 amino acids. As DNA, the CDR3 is TGTGCCAGCAGCTCCCAAGTAATGAACACTGAAGCTTTCTTT. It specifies CASSSQVMNTEAFF.

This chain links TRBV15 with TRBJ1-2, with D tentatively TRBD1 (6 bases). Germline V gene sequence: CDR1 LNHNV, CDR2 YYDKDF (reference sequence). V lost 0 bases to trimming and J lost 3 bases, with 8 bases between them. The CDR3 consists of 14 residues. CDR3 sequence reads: CATSRDRTDYGYTF. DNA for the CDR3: TGTGCCACCAGCAGAGATAGGACAGACTATGGCTACACCTTC.

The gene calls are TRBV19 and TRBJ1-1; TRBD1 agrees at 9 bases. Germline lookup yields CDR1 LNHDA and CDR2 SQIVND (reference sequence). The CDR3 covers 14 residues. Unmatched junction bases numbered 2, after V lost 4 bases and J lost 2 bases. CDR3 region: CASSRDRANTEAFF. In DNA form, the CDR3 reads TGTGCCAGTAGTAGGGACAGGGCTAACACTGAAGCTTTCTTT.

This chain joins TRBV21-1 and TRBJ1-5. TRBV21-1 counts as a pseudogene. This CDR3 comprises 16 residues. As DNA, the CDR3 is TGTGCCAGCAGCTCCTTGGAGGGAGGGCTACGTCAGCCCCAGCATTTT. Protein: CASSSLEGGLRQPQHF.

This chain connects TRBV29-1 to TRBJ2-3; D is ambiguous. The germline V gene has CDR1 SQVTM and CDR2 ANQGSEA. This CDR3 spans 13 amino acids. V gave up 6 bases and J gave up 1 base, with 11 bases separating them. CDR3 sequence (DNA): TGCAGCGTAGCCGTACTACGCACAGATACGCAGTATTTT. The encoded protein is CSVAVLRTDTQYF.

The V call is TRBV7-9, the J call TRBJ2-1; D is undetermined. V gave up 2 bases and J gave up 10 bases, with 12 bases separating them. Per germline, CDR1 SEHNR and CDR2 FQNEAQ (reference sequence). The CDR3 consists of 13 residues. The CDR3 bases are TGTGCCAGCAGCTTAACCCCCAACGTAGAGCAGTTCTTC. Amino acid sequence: CASSLTPNVEQFF.

CDR3: CASGLVLGGGIGQPQHF. The CDR3, as DNA: TGTGCTAGTGGTTTGGTACTGGGGGGCGGGATAGGACAGCCCCAGCATTTT. The V call is TRBV12-5, the J call TRBJ1-5, with D perhaps TRBD1 (6 bases). CDR1 and CDR2 from the germline V gene are LGHNT and FRNRAP. There are 17 residues in the CDR3. V dropped 0 bases and J dropped 7 bases, with 19 bases sitting between them.

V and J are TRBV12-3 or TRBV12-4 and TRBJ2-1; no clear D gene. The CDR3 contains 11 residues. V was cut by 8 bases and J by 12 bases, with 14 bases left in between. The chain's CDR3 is CASSKRLGQFF. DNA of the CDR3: TGTGCCAGCTCGAAAAGGTTGGGGCAGTTCTTC.

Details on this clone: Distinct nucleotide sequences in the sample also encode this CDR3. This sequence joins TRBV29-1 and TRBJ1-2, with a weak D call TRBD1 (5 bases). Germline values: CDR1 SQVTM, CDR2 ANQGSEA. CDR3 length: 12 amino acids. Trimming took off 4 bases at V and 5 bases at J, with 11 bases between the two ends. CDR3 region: CSVGGLGYGYTF. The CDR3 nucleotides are TGCAGCGTTGGGGGGTTAGGGTATGGCTACACCTTC.

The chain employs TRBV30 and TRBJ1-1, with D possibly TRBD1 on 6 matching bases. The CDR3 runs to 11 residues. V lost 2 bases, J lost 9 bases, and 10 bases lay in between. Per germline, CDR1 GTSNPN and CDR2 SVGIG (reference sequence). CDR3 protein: CAWSNRGQAFF. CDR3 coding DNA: TGTGCCTGGAGTAACCGGGGGCAAGCTTTCTTT.

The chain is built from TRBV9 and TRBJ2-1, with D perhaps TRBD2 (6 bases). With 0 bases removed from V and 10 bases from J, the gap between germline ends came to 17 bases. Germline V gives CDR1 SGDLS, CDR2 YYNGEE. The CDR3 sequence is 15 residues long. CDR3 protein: CASSVAWGTPTEQFF. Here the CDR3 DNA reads TGTGCCAGCAGCGTAGCTTGGGGGACTCCTACCGAGCAGTTCTTC.

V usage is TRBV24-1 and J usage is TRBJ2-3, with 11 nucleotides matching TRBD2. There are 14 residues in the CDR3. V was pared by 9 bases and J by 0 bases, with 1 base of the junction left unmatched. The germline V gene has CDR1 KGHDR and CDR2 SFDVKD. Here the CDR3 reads CATGLAGSTDTQYF. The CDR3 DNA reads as TGTGCCACCGGACTAGCGGGTAGCACAGATACGCAGTATTTT.

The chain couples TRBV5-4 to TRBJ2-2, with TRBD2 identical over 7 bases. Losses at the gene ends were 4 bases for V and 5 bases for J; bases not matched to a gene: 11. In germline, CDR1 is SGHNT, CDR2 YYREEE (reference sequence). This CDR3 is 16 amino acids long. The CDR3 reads CASSPISSGMTGELFF. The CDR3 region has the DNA TGTGCCAGCAGCCCTATTTCTAGCGGAATGACCGGGGAGCTGTTTTTT.

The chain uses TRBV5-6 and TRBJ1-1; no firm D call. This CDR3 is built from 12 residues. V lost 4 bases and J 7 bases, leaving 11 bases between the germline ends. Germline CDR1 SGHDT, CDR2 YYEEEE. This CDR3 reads CASSIGPFEAFF. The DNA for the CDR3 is TGTGCCAGCAGCATAGGTCCATTTGAAGCTTTCTTT.